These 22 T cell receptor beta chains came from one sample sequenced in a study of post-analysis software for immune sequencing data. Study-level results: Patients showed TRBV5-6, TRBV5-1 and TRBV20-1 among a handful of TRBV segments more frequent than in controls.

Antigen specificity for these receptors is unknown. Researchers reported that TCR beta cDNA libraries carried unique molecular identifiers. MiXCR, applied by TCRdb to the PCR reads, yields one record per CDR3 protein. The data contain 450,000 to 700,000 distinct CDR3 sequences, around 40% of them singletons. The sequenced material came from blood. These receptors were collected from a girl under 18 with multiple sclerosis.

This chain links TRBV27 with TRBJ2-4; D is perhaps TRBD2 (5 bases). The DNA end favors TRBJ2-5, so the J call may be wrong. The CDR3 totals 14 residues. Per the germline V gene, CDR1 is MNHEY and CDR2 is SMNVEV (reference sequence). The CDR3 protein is CASSTSSRRETQYF. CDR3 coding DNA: TGTGCCAGCAGTACATCTAGCAGGCGAGAGACCCAGTACTTC.

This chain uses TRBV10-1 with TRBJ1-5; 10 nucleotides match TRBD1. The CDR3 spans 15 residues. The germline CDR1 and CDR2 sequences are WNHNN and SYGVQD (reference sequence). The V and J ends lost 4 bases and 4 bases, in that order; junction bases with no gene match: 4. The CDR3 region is CASSGDRGRNQPQHF. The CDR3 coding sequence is TGCGCCAGCAGTGGGGACAGGGGTCGTAATCAGCCCCAGCATTTT.

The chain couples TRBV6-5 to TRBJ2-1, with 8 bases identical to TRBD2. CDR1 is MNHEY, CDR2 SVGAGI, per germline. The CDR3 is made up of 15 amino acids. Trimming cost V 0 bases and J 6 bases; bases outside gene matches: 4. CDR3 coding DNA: TGTGCCAGCAGTTACTCCCGGGGGGGATTCAATGAGCAGTTCTTC. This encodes CASSYSRGGFNEQFF.

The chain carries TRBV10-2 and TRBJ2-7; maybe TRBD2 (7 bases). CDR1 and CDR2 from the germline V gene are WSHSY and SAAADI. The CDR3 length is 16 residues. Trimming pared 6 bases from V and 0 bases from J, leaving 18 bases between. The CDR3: CASSDPGGGYSYEQYF. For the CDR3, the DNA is TGCGCCAGCAGCGACCCTGGGGGGGGCTACTCCTACGAGCAGTACTTC.

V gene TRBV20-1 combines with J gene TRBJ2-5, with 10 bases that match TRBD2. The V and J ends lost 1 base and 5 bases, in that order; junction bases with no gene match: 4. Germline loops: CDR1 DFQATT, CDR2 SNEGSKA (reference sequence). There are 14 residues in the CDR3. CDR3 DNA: TGCAGTGCTAGAGGAGATAGCGGGAGGGAGACCCAGTACTTC. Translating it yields CSARGDSGRETQYF.

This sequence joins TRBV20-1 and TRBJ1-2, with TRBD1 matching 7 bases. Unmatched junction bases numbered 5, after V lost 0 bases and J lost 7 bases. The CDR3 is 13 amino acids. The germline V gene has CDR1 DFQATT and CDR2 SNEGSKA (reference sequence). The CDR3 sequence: CSARDLAGGGYTF. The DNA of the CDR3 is TGCAGTGCTAGAGATCTGGCAGGGGGTGGCTACACCTTC.

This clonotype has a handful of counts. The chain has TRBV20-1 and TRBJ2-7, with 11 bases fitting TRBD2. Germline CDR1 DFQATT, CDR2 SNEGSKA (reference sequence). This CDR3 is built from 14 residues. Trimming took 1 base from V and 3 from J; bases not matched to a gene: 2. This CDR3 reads CSARALAGGYEQYF. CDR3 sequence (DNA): TGCAGTGCTAGAGCGCTAGCGGGGGGCTACGAGCAGTACTTC.

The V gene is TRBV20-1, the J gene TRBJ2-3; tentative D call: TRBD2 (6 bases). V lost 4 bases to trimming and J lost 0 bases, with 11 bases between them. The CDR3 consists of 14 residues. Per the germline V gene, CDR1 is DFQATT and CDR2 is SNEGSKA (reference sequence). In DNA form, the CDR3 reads TGCAGTGCTAACGGGCGGGGTAGCACAGATACGCAGTATTTT. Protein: CSANGRGSTDTQYF.

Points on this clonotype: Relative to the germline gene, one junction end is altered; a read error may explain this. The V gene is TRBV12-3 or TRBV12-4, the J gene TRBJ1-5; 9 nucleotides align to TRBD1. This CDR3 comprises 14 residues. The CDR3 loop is CASRGTGKVQLQHF. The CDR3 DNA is TGTGCCAGCAGGGGGACAGGGAAGGTTCAGCTCCAGCATTTT.

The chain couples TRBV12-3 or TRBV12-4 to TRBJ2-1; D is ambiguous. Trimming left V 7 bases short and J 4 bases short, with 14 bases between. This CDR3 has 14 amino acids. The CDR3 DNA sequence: TGTGCCAGCATGAAGGGCGGTCCTTACAATGAGCAGTTCTTC. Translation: CASMKGGPYNEQFF.

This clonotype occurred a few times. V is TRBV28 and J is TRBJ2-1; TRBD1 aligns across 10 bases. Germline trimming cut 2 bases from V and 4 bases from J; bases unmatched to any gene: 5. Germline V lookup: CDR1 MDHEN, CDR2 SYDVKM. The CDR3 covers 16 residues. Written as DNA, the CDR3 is TGTGCCAGCAGTTTAAGTGGGGGACAGGGGTACAATGAGCAGTTCTTC. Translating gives CASSLSGGQGYNEQFF.

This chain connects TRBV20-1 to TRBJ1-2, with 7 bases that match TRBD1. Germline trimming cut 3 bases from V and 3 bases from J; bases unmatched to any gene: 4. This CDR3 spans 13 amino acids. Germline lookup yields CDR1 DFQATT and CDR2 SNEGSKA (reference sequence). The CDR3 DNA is TGCAGTGCTAGGGGGACAGAGGACTATGGCTACACCTTC. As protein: CSARGTEDYGYTF.

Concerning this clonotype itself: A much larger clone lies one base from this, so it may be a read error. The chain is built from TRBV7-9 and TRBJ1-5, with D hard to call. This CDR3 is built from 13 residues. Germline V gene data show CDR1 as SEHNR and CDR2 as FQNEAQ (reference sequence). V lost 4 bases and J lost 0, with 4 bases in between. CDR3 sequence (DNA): TGTGCCAGCAGCTACCATAGCAATCAGCCCCAGCATTTT. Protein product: CASSYHSNQPQHF.

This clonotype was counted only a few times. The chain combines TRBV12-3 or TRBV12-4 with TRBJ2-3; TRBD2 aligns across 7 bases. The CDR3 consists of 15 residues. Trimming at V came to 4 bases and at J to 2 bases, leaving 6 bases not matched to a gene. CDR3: CASSWVRESTDTQYF. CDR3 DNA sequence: TGTGCCAGCAGTTGGGTGCGGGAGTCCACAGATACGCAGTATTTT.

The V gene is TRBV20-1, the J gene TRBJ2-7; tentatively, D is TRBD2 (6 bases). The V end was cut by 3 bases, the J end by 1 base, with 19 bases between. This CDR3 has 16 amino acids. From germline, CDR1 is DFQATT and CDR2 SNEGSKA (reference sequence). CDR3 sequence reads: CSASPSGLLKSYEQYF. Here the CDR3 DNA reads TGCAGTGCTAGCCCCTCGGGACTCCTCAAATCCTACGAGCAGTACTTC.

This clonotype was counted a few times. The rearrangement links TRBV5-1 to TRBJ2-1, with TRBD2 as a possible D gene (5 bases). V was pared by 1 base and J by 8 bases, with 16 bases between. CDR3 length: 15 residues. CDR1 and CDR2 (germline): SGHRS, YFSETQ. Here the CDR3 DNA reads TGCGCCAGCAGCTTGAACATCCGGGGTGTCGATGAGCAGTTCTTC. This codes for CASSLNIRGVDEQFF.

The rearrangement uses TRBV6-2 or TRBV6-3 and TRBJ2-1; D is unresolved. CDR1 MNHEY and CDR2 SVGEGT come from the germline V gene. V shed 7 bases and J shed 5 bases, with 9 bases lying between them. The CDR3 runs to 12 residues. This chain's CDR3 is CASKRQNNEQFF. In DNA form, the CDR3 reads TGTGCCAGCAAGAGGCAGAACAATGAGCAGTTCTTC.

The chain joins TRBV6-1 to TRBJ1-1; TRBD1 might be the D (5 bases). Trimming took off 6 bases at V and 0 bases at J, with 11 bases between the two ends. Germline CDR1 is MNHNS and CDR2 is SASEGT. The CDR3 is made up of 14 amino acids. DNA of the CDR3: TGTGCCAGCAGGGAGGGACGGTTGAACACTGAAGCTTTCTTT. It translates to CASREGRLNTEAFF.

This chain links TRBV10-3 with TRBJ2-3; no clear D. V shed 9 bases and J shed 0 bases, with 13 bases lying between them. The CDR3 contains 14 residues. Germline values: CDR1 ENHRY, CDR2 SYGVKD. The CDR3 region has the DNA TGTGCCATTTCGTTAAGCCCAAGCACAGATACGCAGTATTTT. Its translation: CAISLSPSTDTQYF.

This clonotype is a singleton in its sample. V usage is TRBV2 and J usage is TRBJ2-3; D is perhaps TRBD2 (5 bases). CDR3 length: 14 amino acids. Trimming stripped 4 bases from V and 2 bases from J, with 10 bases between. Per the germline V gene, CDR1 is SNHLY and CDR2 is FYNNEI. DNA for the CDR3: TGTGCCAGCAGTGTTACTAGAACCACAGATACGCAGTATTTT. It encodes CASSVTRTTDTQYF.

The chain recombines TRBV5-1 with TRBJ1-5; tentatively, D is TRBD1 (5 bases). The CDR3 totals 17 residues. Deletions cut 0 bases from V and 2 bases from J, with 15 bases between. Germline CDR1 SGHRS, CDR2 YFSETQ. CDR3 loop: CASSLGSGGMGNQPQHF. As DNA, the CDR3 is TGCGCCAGCAGCTTGGGTTCGGGGGGGATGGGCAATCAGCCCCAGCATTTT.

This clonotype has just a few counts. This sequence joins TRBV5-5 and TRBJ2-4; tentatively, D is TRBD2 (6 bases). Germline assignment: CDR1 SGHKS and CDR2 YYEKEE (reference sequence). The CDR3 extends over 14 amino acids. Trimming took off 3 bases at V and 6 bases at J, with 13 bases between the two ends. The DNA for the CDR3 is TGTGCCAGCAGCTCCTGGGACGGGGGAAACATTCAGTACTTC. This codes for CASSSWDGGNIQYF.